These 7 T cell receptor beta chains share one sample of origin, sequenced in a study of blood T cell repertoires in COVID-19. Produced via immunoSEQ multiplex PCR; TCRdb's table is partial and in-frame only. The profile shows hundreds of thousands of clones, 80% to 90% of them singletons. Material for sequencing was peripheral blood. The receptors stem from an older man with acute or convalescent COVID-19.

This chain joins TRBV2 and TRBJ1-5; D is ambiguous. Germline-derived CDR1 and CDR2 are SNHLY and FYNNEI. The V end was cut by 3 bases, the J end by 7 bases, with 10 bases between. The CDR3 runs to 13 residues. CDR3: CASSDEGGQPQHF. In DNA form, the CDR3 reads TGTGCCAGCAGTGACGAGGGTGGGCAGCCCCAGCATTTT.

This clone was observed a handful of times. V is TRBV28 and J is TRBJ1-3; tentatively, D is TRBD1 (5 bases). The CDR3 consists of 16 residues. The V end lost 4 bases, the J end lost 0 bases, and 13 bases lay between the germline ends. CDR1 is MDHEN, CDR2 SYDVKM, per germline. CDR3 in amino acids: CASSSGGGGSGNTIYF. The CDR3 DNA reads as TGTGCCAGCAGTTCCGGGGGAGGTGGCTCTGGAAACACCATATATTTT. The full variable domain, completed using reference TRBV28 and TRBJ1-3, is DVKVTQSSRYLVKRTGEKVFLECVQDMDHENMFWYRQDPGLGLRLIYFSYDVKMKEKGDIPEGYSVSREKKERFSLILESASTNQTSMYLCASSSGGGGSGNTIYFGEGSWLTVV.

V gene TRBV7-2 combines with J gene TRBJ2-7; TRBD2 is a possible D gene (6 bases). Germline loops: CDR1 SGHTA, CDR2 FQGNSA. V was clipped by 1 base and J by 4 bases, with 14 bases between them. The CDR3 contains 15 residues. DNA for the CDR3: TGTGCCAGCAGCTTAGTTGTCGGGACTGCGTACGAGCAGTACTTC. It translates to CASSLVVGTAYEQYF.

This clone was recorded only once. V gene TRBV19 combines with J gene TRBJ2-1, with 11 nucleotides matching TRBD2. V was clipped by 4 bases and J by 5 bases; unmatched bases: 13. In germline, CDR1 is LNHDA, CDR2 SQIVND (reference sequence). CDR3 size: 18 residues. The chain's CDR3 is CASSTHRTSGLTHNEQFF. The CDR3, as DNA: TGTGCCAGTAGTACCCACCGGACTAGCGGGCTTACCCACAATGAGCAGTTCTTC. The full variable domain, its missing parts supplied by reference TRBV19 and TRBJ2-1, is DGGITQSPKYLFRKEGQNVTLSCEQNLNHDAMYWYRQDPGQGLRLIYYSQIVNDFQKGDIAEGYSVSREKKESFPLTVTSAQKNPTAFYLCASSTHRTSGLTHNEQFFGPGTRLTVL.

The chain joins TRBV5-5 to TRBJ2-2; 11 positions agree with TRBD1. Germline lookup yields CDR1 SGHKS and CDR2 YYEKEE (reference sequence). J lost 7 bases, V lost 4 bases, and 9 bases had no gene match. The CDR3 runs 16 residues. CDR3: CASSSGQGARVGELFF. As DNA, the CDR3 is TGTGCCAGCAGCAGTGGACAGGGGGCGCGGGTCGGGGAGCTGTTTTTT.

In DNA form, the CDR3 reads TGTGCCAGCCAGCCAGCGATTAAAAACATTCAGTACTTC. Encoded protein: CASQPAIKNIQYF. The V call is TRBV6-5, the J call TRBJ2-4; no reliable D call. Deletions cut 8 bases from V and 4 bases from J, with 12 bases between. Germline V gene sequence: CDR1 MNHEY, CDR2 SVGAGI. CDR3 length: 13 residues.

This clone was seen a single time. The chain has TRBV29-1 and TRBJ2-7, with 7 bases fitting TRBD1. The CDR3 length is 14 residues. With V trimmed by 7 bases and J by 0 bases, 9 bases remained unmatched. The germline CDR1 and CDR2 sequences are SQVTM and ANQGSEA. CDR3 region: CSAVDRSSSYEQYF. CDR3 nucleotide sequence: TGCAGCGCCGTGGACAGGTCGAGCTCCTACGAGCAGTACTTC.